A selection of T cell receptor beta chains follows, all from one sample in a study of CXCR3-negative and CXCR3-positive naive CD8 T cells. TCRdb reprocessed the 5' RACE reads and keeps a single row for each CDR3 protein, giving no DNA. The table for this sample gives more than 65,000 distinct CDR3 sequences. Sample: naive CXCR3- CD8+ T cells from blood. Receptors originate from a human donor in good health. Some clones in this sample may be carry-over from other donors' samples. Each CDR3 is given with its conserved first and last residue.

CDR3aa,v_gene,j_gene
CSAGVGGSDTQYF,TRBV29-1,TRBJ2-3
CASLYLGAGVPTYEQYF,TRBV6-5,TRBJ2-7
CSSEAGINEQFF,TRBV29-1,TRBJ2-1
CASSLTGGLNTEAFF,TRBV6-2/TRBV6-3,TRBJ1-1
CSVEDSGDEQFF,TRBV29-1,TRBJ2-1
CSAQDFSYEQYF,TRBV29-1,TRBJ2-7
CASSTYGGRTAGANVLTF,TRBV9,TRBJ2-6
CASSYSGLLSGNTIYF,TRBV6-6,TRBJ1-3
CATSRYIAGGRQETQYF,TRBV15,TRBJ2-5
CASSSDRDGEKLFF,TRBV28,TRBJ1-4
CSVEMPETGNEKLFF,TRBV29-1,TRBJ1-4
CASSLGNHNEQFF,TRBV5-6,TRBJ2-1
CASTFVLFGQGAHTGELFF,TRBV28,TRBJ2-2
CSVEEGTGNEQFF,TRBV29-1,TRBJ2-1
CASSGRMMQYF,TRBV28,TRBJ2-7
CSVLTGANEQYF,TRBV29-1,TRBJ2-7
CASSPHKRGGYGYTF,TRBV12-3/TRBV12-4,TRBJ1-2
CASSQDVGASYEQYF,TRBV4-1,TRBJ2-7
CASSLIAGISTGELFF,TRBV13,TRBJ2-2
CASSEEDSIPPYGYTF,TRBV6-5,TRBJ1-2
CASTDRESGNTIYF,TRBV28,TRBJ1-3
CSAKDRGLDGYTF,TRBV29-1,TRBJ1-2
CASSPDPDRVGEAFF,TRBV7-6,TRBJ1-1
CASSETEGTYEQYF,TRBV2,TRBJ2-7